These 30 T cell receptor beta chains share one sample of origin, sequenced in a study of blood T cell repertoires in COVID-19. Sequencing was performed with immunoSEQ multiplex PCR; in TCRdb, only in-frame clones are kept and a portion is missing. The repertoire holds 120,000 or so clones, with roughly 69% as singletons. The sample taken for sequencing was peripheral blood. These receptors originate from a woman between 70 and 85 years old with acute or convalescent COVID-19.

The rearrangement joins TRBV19 to TRBJ2-7; 12 bases are shared with TRBD1. There are 16 residues in the CDR3. V trimming: 3 bases; J trimming: 3 bases; junction bases outside the gene matches: 6. Germline values: CDR1 LNHDA, CDR2 SQIVND (reference sequence). In DNA, the CDR3 is TGTGCCAGTAGTATCACCGGGACAGGGGGCTACTACGAGCAGTACTTC. It codes for CASSITGTGGYYEQYF.

The CDR3, as DNA: TGTGCCAGCAGCAACCCCAGGAAGGGCTACACCTTC. Translation: CASSNPRKGYTF. The chain joins TRBV7-9 to TRBJ1-2; no clear D. The V and J ends lost 5 bases and 8 bases respectively, with 12 bases between them. CDR1 and CDR2 (germline): SEHNR, FQNEAQ (reference sequence). The CDR3 is 12 amino acids.

This chain links TRBV7-2 with TRBJ1-2; no definite D call. V dropped 2 bases and J dropped 5 bases, with 18 bases sitting between them. CDR1 and CDR2 (germline): SGHTA, FQGNSA. The CDR3 covers 16 residues. The CDR3 sequence is CASSLLRSSMTYGYTF. CDR3 nucleotides: TGTGCCAGCAGCTTACTACGCTCTTCGATGACTTATGGCTACACCTTC.

The V and J genes are TRBV15 and TRBJ1-6, with a tentative D call TRBD1 (5 bases). V dropped 0 bases and J dropped 9 bases, with 9 bases sitting between them. The length of the CDR3 is 14 residues. Germline values: CDR1 LNHNV, CDR2 YYDKDF (reference sequence). The CDR3 here is CATSRDRQGSPLHF. The CDR3, as DNA: TGTGCCACCAGCAGAGATCGGCAGGGTTCACCCCTCCACTTT. The whole variable domain, filled in from reference TRBV15 and TRBJ1-6, reads DAMVIQNPRYQVTQFGKPVTLSCSQTLNHNVMYWYQQKSSQAPKLLFHYYDKDFNNEADTPDNFQSRRPNTSFCFLDIRSPGLGDTAMYLCATSRDRQGSPLHFGNGTRLTVT.

The rearrangement links TRBV9 to TRBJ1-1; possible D gene TRBD1, 6 bases. Trimming removed 4 bases from V and 12 bases from J, with 22 bases in between. The germline V gene has CDR1 SGDLS and CDR2 YYNGEE. The CDR3 extends over 14 amino acids. The CDR3 sequence is CASSLTREGTSTFF. CDR3 nucleotides: TGTGCCAGCAGCCTTACTAGGGAGGGGACATCAACTTTCTTT.

The chain combines TRBV6-6 with TRBJ2-2, with D unresolved. Germline V lookup: CDR1 MNHNY, CDR2 SVGAGI (reference sequence). CDR3 length equals 14 residues. V gave up 7 bases and J gave up 0 bases, with 9 bases separating them. CDR3 loop: CASIVAPNTGELFF. In DNA, the CDR3 is TGTGCCAGCATAGTAGCTCCGAACACCGGGGAGCTGTTTTTT.

V is TRBV9 and J is TRBJ2-5; 12 bases agree with TRBD2. In germline, CDR1 is SGDLS, CDR2 YYNGEE. The CDR3 length is 15 residues. The trim removed 0 bases at V and 3 bases at J, leaving 0 bases unmatched. The CDR3 here is CASSVGLAGEETQYF. Written as DNA, the CDR3 is TGTGCCAGCAGCGTAGGACTAGCGGGAGAAGAGACCCAGTACTTC.

This rearrangement joins TRBV18 to TRBJ2-7; no clear D. Germline loops: CDR1 KGHSH, CDR2 LQKENI. The CDR3 length is 13 residues. Between the trimmed V and J ends, which lost 4 bases and 6 bases, there was a span of 13 bases. CDR3 residues: CASSLARGGEQYF. The CDR3 region has the DNA TGTGCCAGCTCACTCGCCCGCGGCGGCGAGCAGTACTTC.

The chain couples TRBV20-1 to TRBJ2-4; 7 positions match TRBD2. Per germline, CDR1 DFQATT and CDR2 SNEGSKA (reference sequence). The CDR3 is made up of 11 amino acids. The junction had 4 bases not matched to a gene; V was cut back by 6 bases and J by 8 bases. CDR3: CSASGGDIQYF. CDR3 sequence (DNA): TGCAGTGCCAGTGGGGGGGACATTCAGTACTTC.

The V gene is TRBV9, the J gene TRBJ2-5; D unresolved. This CDR3 region has 13 residues. Trimming stripped 0 bases from V and 5 bases from J, with 8 bases between. Germline V gene lookup returns CDR1 SGDLS and CDR2 YYNGEE. CDR3 protein: CASSVATRETQYF. The CDR3 coding sequence is TGTGCCAGCAGCGTAGCTACGAGGGAGACCCAGTACTTC.

This chain connects TRBV28 to TRBJ2-7, with 9 bases lining up with TRBD1. In germline, CDR1 is MDHEN, CDR2 SYDVKM. The CDR3 extends over 15 amino acids. J gave up 2 bases and V 4 bases, and 6 bases lay outside the gene matches. The CDR3 DNA follows: TGTGCCAGCAGTTCCCGGGACAGGGTAACCTACGAGCAGTACTTC. Amino acid sequence: CASSSRDRVTYEQYF.

The V gene is TRBV5-1, the J gene TRBJ2-7; D unresolved. Trimming pared 4 bases from V and 7 bases from J, leaving 12 bases between. In germline, CDR1 is SGHRS, CDR2 YFSETQ. The CDR3 spans 12 residues. The CDR3 DNA sequence: TGCGCCAGCAGCCTGAGTAACGGGGAGCAGTACTTC. It encodes CASSLSNGEQYF.

The CDR3 region has the DNA TGTGCCAGCAGCTACCTACAGGGTCTGGAGACCCAGTACTTC. It specifies CASSYLQGLETQYF. V usage is TRBV7-3 and J usage is TRBJ2-5, with D tentatively TRBD1 (6 bases). The ends were cut back, 4 bases at V and 5 bases at J, with 14 bases in the middle. Germline CDR1 is SGHTA and CDR2 is FQGTGA. CDR3 size: 14 residues.

The V gene is TRBV24-1, the J gene TRBJ2-1; 13 bases align to TRBD2. This CDR3 has 16 residues. The germline V gene encodes CDR1 KGHDR and CDR2 SFDVKD. After removal of 4 bases from V and 8 bases from J, the junction contained 7 bases not matched to a gene. CDR3 sequence: CATSDLLAGGLDEQFF. Here the CDR3 DNA reads TGTGCCACCAGTGACTTACTAGCGGGAGGGTTGGATGAGCAGTTCTTC.

Notes on this clone: No DNA is shown, since the ends of the CDR3 on it are uncertain; the CDR3 is the one TCRdb lists. This sequence joins TRBV2 and TRBJ1-2; the D call of TRBD1 is as the table states it, not checked on the DNA. Germline CDR1 SNHLY, CDR2 FYNNEI. The CDR3 has 13 amino acids, counting both end residues. CDR3 in amino acids: CASSEVGQGSQTF.

This rearrangement joins TRBV28 to TRBJ1-2; 10 nucleotides line up with TRBD1. V lost 6 bases to trimming and J lost 0 bases; unmatched junction nucleotides: 7. This CDR3 comprises 16 residues. Germline V gene sequence: CDR1 MDHEN, CDR2 SYDVKM. The CDR3 DNA is TGTGCCAGCAGAGACCGGGACAGGGGAACTAACTATGGCTACACCTTC. Its protein is CASRDRDRGTNYGYTF.

The genes are TRBV28 and TRBJ2-5, with D perhaps TRBD2 (6 bases). Germline values: CDR1 MDHEN, CDR2 SYDVKM. Trimming removed 7 bases at V and 1 base at J, with 13 bases between. The length of the CDR3 is 14 residues. CDR3 bases: TGTGCCAGCACTCCTGGGGGGATCCAAGAGACCCAGTACTTC. Protein: CASTPGGIQETQYF.

The CDR3 nucleotides are TGTGCCAGCAGCGGGGGACAGGGAGGCGAGCAGTACTTC. Its translation is CASSGGQGGEQYF. This chain links TRBV6-6 with TRBJ2-7; 9 positions agree with TRBD1. V lost 6 bases, J lost 6 bases, and 6 bases stayed unmatched. Looked up from germline, CDR1 is MNHNY and CDR2 is SVGAGI (reference sequence). The CDR3 totals 13 residues.

The chain combines TRBV7-9 with TRBJ1-3; no clear D. The CDR3 has 13 amino acids. Germline V CDR1 and CDR2: SEHNR, FQNEAQ (reference sequence). Between the trimmed V and J ends, which lost 11 bases and 0 bases, there was a span of 11 bases. The CDR3 nucleotides are TGTGCCTCCCAGGAAAACTCTGGAAACACCATATATTTT. Amino acids: CASQENSGNTIYF.

The chain carries TRBV30 and TRBJ2-1; 12 nucleotides align to TRBD2. V was clipped by 2 bases and J by 8 bases; unmatched bases: 10. The CDR3 runs 16 residues. Looked up from germline, CDR1 is GTSNPN and CDR2 is SVGIG (reference sequence). The CDR3 DNA is TGTGCCTGGAGTAGCGGCCTAGCGGGAGGGGGCGATGAGCAGTTCTTC. This sequence encodes CAWSSGLAGGGDEQFF.

The V and J genes are TRBV3-1 (or the pseudogene TRBV3-2) and TRBJ2-7; the D is unclear. Trimming shortened V by 4 bases and J by 6 bases, and 16 bases separated the two germline ends. The germline V gene encodes CDR1 LGHDT and CDR2 YNNKEL (reference sequence). The CDR3 is 14 amino acids. The CDR3 sequence is CASSRAPARFEQYF. The DNA for the CDR3 is TGTGCCAGCAGCCGGGCCCCTGCCCGCTTCGAGCAGTACTTC.

This clone was picked up one time. V gene TRBV3-1 (or the pseudogene TRBV3-2) combines with J gene TRBJ2-1; 10 bases match TRBD2. The CDR3 loop spans 13 amino acids. Germline V gene data show CDR1 as LGHDT and CDR2 as YNNKEL (reference sequence). Losses at the gene ends were 7 bases for V and 6 bases for J; bases not matched to a gene: 3. The CDR3 is CASTKRGGNEQFF. DNA of the CDR3: TGTGCCAGCACAAAGCGGGGGGGCAATGAGCAGTTCTTC.

This clone was seen a few times. The chain employs TRBV10-3 and TRBJ2-2, with a tentative D call TRBD2 (5 bases). The CDR3 is 16 amino acids. Germline V gene lookup returns CDR1 ENHRY and CDR2 SYGVKD. The V end lost 0 bases, the J end lost 6 bases, and 14 bases lay between the germline ends. This chain's CDR3 is CAISESMSSMSGELFF. In nucleotides, the CDR3 is TGTGCCATCAGTGAGTCGATGTCTAGCATGTCCGGGGAGCTGTTTTTT.

The CDR3 DNA sequence: TGCGCCAGCAGCCAAGTGGGCAGGGGGCGTTCTTATGGCTACACCTTC. Translated, it gives CASSQVGRGRSYGYTF. V is TRBV4-1 and J is TRBJ1-2; 8 bases fit TRBD1. The CDR3 has 16 residues. From germline, CDR1 is MGHRA and CDR2 YSYEKL. V trimming: 1 base; J trimming: 5 bases; junction bases outside the gene matches: 9.

The genes are TRBV30 and TRBJ1-3, with D possibly TRBD1 on 6 matching bases. Deletions cut 2 bases from V and 0 bases from J, with 11 bases between. The germline V gene has CDR1 GTSNPN and CDR2 SVGIG (reference sequence). The CDR3 covers 15 residues. The CDR3 loop reads CAWSRTESSGNTIYF. The DNA of the CDR3 is TGTGCCTGGAGTCGGACAGAGAGCTCTGGAAACACCATATATTTT.

This chain joins TRBV18 and TRBJ1-1; D unresolved. CDR1 is KGHSH and CDR2 is LQKENI in the germline V gene. CDR3 length: 13 amino acids. V lost 3 bases and J 2 bases, leaving 7 bases between the germline ends. CDR3 in DNA: TGTGCCAGCTCACCCTCGCTAAACACTGAAGCTTTCTTT. Translated: CASSPSLNTEAFF.

This chain links TRBV7-2 with TRBJ2-7; 15 positions match TRBD2. The germline V gene has CDR1 SGHTA and CDR2 FQGNSA. CDR3 length: 18 residues. The V gene end was trimmed by 0 bases and the J gene end by 3 bases; junction bases not matched to a gene: 6. The CDR3 DNA is TGTGCCAGCAGCTTAGCGTTAGGGACTAGCGGGGGGCACTACGAGCAGTACTTC. Translation gives CASSLALGTSGGHYEQYF.

In this sample, this clone turned up a few times. The chain links TRBV10-2 to TRBJ1-5; the match to TRBD1 covers 8 bases. J gave up 6 bases and V 6 bases, and 13 bases lay outside the gene matches. The germline V gene encodes CDR1 WSHSY and CDR2 SAAADI. The CDR3 sequence is 16 residues long. Here the CDR3 reads CASREGFRGQGQPQHF. The DNA of the CDR3 is TGCGCCAGCAGAGAGGGCTTCAGGGGGCAGGGTCAGCCCCAGCATTTT.

This clone was counted between two and nine times. The V and J genes are TRBV4-2 and TRBJ2-3, with D perhaps TRBD2 (6 bases). The CDR3 contains 15 residues. Between the trimmed V and J ends, which lost 3 bases and 1 base, there was a span of 11 bases. Germline V gives CDR1 LGHNA, CDR2 YNFKEQ. The CDR3: CASSQGERGTDTQYF. The CDR3 nucleotides are TGTGCCAGCAGCCAGGGGGAGCGGGGCACAGATACGCAGTATTTT.

This clone has only a few counts. This chain links TRBV2 with TRBJ1-2; the D gene is possibly TRBD1 (6 bases). This CDR3 has 15 residues. Trimming shortened V by 3 bases and J by 4 bases, and 15 bases separated the two germline ends. CDR1 and CDR2 (germline): SNHLY, FYNNEI. CDR3 sequence reads: CASSEAGRGAYGYTF. DNA for the CDR3: TGTGCCAGCAGTGAGGCGGGCCGGGGGGCCTATGGCTACACCTTC.